This TCR beta chain came from a study of cytomegalovirus exposure and HLA in healthy donors. As for the study in general: One earlier analysis, a look at 150 million to 200 million T cells, found about 100 million unique TCR beta sequences. Falling in the Caucasian-associated ancestry cluster were 65% to 90% of about 400 genotyped donors. Whole-study results and caveats: The authors listed over 150 TCR beta chains as cytomegalovirus-associated. In an earlier analysis, about 87% or about 30%: the productive usage of most TCR beta V segments.

Details on this clone: Its antigen is unknown.

Looked up from germline, CDR1 is PRHDT and CDR2 is FYEKMQ (reference sequence). The CDR3 runs 16 residues. Trimming removed 4 bases from V and 1 base from J; junction bases left unmatched: 8. The PCR made use of 60 Vbeta and 13 Jbeta primers. Repertoires were generated with immunoSEQ multiplex PCR, while TCRdb's copy carries only in-frame clones and drops some. The table has about 190,000 clones, 80% seen once; the top ten hold around 0.69%. Sequenced input: PBMCs. The TCR sequence derives from a boy between 10 and 17 years old in good health and CMV-seronegative. The gene calls are TRBV13 and TRBJ2-7; TRBD1 agrees at 9 bases. The DNA of the CDR3 is TGTGCCAGCAGCTCCATAGCCGGGACAGGGTCCTACGAGCAGTACTTC. It is translated as CASSSIAGTGSYEQYF.